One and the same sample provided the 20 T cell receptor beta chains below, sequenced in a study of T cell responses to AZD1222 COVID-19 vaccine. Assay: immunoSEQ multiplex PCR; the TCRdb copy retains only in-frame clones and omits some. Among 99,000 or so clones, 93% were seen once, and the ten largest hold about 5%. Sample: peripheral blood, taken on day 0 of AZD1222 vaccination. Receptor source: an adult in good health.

The DNA for the CDR3 is TGTGCCAGCAGCTTATTGACAGGGGGCGCGATAGCCACCATGAACACTGAAGCTTTCTTT. Protein product: CASSLLTGGAIATMNTEAFF. The chain couples TRBV11-3 to TRBJ1-1; TRBD1 aligns across 10 bases. CDR1 and CDR2 (germline): SGHNT, YENEEA. The junction had 15 bases not matched to a gene; V was cut back by 2 bases and J by 0 bases. This CDR3 comprises 20 residues.

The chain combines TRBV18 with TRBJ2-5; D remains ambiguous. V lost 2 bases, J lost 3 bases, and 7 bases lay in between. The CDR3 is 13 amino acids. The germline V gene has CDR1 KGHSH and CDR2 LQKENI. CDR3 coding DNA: TGTGCCAGCTCACCATTGGCAGAAGAGACCCAGTACTTC. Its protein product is CASSPLAEETQYF.

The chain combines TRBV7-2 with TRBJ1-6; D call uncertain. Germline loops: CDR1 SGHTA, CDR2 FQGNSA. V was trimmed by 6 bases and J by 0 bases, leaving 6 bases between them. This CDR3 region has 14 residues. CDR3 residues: CASRSNSYNSPLHF. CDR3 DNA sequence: TGTGCCAGCAGGTCAAACTCCTATAATTCACCCCTCCACTTT.

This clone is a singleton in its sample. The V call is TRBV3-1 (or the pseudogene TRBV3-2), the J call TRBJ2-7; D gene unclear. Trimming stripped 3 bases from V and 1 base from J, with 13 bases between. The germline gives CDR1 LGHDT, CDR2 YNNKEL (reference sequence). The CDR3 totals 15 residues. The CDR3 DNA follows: TGTGCCAGCAGCCAGATACCGGGCCTATCCTACGAGCAGTACTTC. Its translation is CASSQIPGLSYEQYF.

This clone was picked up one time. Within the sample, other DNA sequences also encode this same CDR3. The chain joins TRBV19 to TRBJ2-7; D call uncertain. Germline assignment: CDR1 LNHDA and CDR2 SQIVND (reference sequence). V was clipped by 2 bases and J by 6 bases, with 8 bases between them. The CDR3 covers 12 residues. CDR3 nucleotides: TGTGCCAGTAGTATAATCCCCAGCGAGCAGTACTTC. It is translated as CASSIIPSEQYF.

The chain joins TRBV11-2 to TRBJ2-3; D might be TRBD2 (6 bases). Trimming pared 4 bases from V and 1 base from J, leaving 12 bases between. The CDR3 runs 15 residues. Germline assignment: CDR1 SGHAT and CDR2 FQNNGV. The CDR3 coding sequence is TGTGCCAGCAGCTATAGACTAGGAGGCACAGATACGCAGTATTTT. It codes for CASSYRLGGTDTQYF.

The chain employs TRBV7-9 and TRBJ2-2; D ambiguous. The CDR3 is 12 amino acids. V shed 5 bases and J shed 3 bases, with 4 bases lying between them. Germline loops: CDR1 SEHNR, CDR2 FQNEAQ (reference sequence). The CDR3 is CASSIHTGELFF. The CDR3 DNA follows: TGTGCCAGCAGCATCCACACCGGGGAGCTGTTTTTT.

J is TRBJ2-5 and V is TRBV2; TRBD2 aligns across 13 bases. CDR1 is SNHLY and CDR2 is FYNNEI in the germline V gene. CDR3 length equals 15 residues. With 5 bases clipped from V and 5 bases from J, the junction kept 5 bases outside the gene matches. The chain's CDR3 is CASSRGTSGTETQYF. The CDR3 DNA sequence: TGTGCCAGCAGTCGGGGGACTAGCGGGACCGAGACCCAGTACTTC.

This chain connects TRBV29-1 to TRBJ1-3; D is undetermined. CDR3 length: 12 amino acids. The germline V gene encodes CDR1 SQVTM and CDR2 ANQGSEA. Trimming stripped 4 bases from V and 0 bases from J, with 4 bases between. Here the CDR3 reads CSVGSSGNTIYF. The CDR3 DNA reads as TGCAGCGTTGGGTCCTCTGGAAACACCATATATTTT.

This chain's CDR3 is CASSEFRVLTDTQYF. DNA of the CDR3: TGCGCCAGCAGTGAGTTTAGAGTTCTCACAGATACGCAGTATTTT. The rearrangement joins TRBV10-1 to TRBJ2-3; no firm D call. The CDR3 totals 15 residues. Germline assignment: CDR1 WNHNN and CDR2 SYGVQD (reference sequence). Trimming removed 1 base from V and 2 bases from J, with 10 bases in between.

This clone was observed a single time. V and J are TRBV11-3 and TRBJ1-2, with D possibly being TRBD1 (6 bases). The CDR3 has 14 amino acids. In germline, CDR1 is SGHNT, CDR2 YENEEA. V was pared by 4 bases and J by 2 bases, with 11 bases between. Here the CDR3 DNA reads TGTGCCAGCAGCTCCTCGCAGGGGAACTATGGCTACACCTTC. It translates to CASSSSQGNYGYTF.

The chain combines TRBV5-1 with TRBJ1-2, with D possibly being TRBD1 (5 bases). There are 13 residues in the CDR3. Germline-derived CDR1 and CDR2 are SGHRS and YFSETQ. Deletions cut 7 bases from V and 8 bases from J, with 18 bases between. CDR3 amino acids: CASSSAGLEGYTF. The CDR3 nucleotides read TGCGCCAGCTCATCGGCAGGGCTGGAAGGCTACACCTTC.

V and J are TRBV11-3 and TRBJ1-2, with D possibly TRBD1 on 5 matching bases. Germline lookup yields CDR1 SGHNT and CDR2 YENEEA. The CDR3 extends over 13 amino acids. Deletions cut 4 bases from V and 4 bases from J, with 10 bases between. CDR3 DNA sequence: TGTGCCAGCAGCTCCCGGGACGGCTATGGCTACACCTTC. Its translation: CASSSRDGYGYTF.

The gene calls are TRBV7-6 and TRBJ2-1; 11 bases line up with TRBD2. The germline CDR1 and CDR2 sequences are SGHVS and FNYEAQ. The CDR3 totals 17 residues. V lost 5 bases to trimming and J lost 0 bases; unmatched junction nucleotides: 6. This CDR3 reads CASSEGTSGISYNEQFF. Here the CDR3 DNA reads TGTGCCAGCAGCGAGGGGACTAGCGGTATCTCCTACAATGAGCAGTTCTTC.

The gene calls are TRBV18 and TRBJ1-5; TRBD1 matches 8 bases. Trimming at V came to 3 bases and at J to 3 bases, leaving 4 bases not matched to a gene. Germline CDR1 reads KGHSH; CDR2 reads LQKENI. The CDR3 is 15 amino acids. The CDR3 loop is CASSPTGVTNQPQHF. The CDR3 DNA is TGTGCCAGCTCACCGACAGGGGTTACCAATCAGCCCCAGCATTTT.

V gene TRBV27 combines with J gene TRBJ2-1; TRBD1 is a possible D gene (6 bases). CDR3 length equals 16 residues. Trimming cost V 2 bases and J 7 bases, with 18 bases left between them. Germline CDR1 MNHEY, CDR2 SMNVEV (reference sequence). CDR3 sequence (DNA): TGTGCCAGCAGTTTAGGGCCGACAGGTGTCGGGAATGAGCAGTTCTTC. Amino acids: CASSLGPTGVGNEQFF.

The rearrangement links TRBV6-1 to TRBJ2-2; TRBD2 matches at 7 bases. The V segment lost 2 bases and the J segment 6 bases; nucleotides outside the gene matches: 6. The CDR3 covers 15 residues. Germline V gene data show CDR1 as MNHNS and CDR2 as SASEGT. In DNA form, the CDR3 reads TGTGCCAGCAGTGAATGGGGGAGGGTCCCCGGGGAGCTGTTTTTT. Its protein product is CASSEWGRVPGELFF.

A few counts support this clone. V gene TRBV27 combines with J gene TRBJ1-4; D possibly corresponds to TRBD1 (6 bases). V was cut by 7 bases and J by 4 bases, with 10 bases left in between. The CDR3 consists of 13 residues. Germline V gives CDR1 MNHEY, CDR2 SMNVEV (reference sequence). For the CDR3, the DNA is TGTGCCAGCACTGGGGGCTTTAATGAAAAACTGTTTTTT. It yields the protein CASTGGFNEKLFF.

The CDR3 loop reads CASSLYGTYEQYF. The CDR3 bases are TGTGCCAGCAGCTTGTACGGGACCTACGAGCAGTACTTC. The chain couples TRBV5-8 to TRBJ2-7; D is possibly TRBD2 (5 bases). Germline CDR1 is SGHTS and CDR2 is YDEGEE. The CDR3 consists of 13 residues. V was shortened by 1 base and J by 2 bases, with 7 bases between the two germline ends.

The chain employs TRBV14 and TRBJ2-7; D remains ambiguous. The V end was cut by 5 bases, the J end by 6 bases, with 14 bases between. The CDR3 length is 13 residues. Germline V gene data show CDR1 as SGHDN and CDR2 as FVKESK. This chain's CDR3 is CASSFGRTGEQYF. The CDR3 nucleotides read TGTGCCAGCAGCTTCGGACGTACTGGCGAGCAGTACTTC.